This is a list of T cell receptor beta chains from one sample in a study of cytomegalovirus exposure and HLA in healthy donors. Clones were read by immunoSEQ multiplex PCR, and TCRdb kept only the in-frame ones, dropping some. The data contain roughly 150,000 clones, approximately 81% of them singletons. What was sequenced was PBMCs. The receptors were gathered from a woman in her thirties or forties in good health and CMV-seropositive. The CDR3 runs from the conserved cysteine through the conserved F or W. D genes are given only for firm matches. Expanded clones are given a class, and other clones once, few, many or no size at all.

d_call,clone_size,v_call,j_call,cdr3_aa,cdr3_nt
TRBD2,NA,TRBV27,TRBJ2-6,CASCPGGAGANVLTF,TGTGCCAGCTGTCCGGGAGGGGCCGGGGCCAACGTCCTGACTTTC
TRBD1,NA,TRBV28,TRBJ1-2,CASRPGTGEEYNYGYTF,TGTGCCAGCAGGCCCGGGACAGGGGAAGAGTATAACTATGGCTACACCTTC
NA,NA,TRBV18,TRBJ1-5,CASSPGESQPQHF,TGTGCCAGCTCCCCAGGGGAGAGTCAGCCCCAGCATTTT
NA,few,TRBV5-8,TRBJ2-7,CASSLTGTLYEQYF,TGTGCCAGCAGCTTGACCGGGACACTGTACGAGCAGTACTTC
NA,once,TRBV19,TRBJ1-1,CASSILGGTEAFF,TGTGCCAGTAGTATCCTGGGGGGCACTGAAGCTTTCTTT
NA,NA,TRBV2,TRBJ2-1,CASSEFRGEQFF,TGTGCCAGCAGTGAATTCCGAGGTGAGCAGTTCTTC
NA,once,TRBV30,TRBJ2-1,CAWDQDGRGVYRQFF,TGTGCCTGGGATCAGGATGGCCGGGGAGTATATAGGCAGTTCTTC
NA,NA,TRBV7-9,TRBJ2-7,CASSPRGLSYEQYF,TGTGCCAGCAGCCCACGAGGGCTCTCCTACGAGCAGTACTTC
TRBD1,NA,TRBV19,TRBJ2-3,CASSISRGQDTQYF,TGTGCCAGTAGTATCAGCAGGGGGCAAGATACGCAGTATTTT
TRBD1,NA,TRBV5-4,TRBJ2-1,CASSPGGTTYNEQFF,TGTGCCAGCAGTCCAGGGGGCACTACCTACAATGAGCAGTTCTTC
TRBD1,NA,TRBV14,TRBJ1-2,CASSQVNRGHGYTF,TGTGCCAGCAGCCAAGTAAACAGGGGACATGGCTACACCTTC
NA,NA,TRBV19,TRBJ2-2,CATGATIVTGELFF,TGTGCCACAGGGGCGACTATTGTCACCGGGGAGCTGTTTTTT
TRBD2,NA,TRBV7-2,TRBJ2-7,CASSPSGNSYEQYF,TGTGCCAGCAGCCCGAGCGGGAACTCCTACGAGCAGTACTTC
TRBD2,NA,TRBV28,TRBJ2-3,CASSLFPGLGRGGPDTQYF,TGTGCCAGCAGTTTATTTCCGGGGTTGGGGCGGGGGGGCCCAGATACGCAGTATTTT
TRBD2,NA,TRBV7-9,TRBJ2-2,CSSSILAGGPRNTGELFF,TGTTCCAGCAGCATACTAGCGGGAGGGCCAAGAAACACCGGGGAGCTGTTTTTT
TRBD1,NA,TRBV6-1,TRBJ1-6,CASSGMDRAYNSPLHF,TGTGCCAGCAGTGGAATGGACAGGGCATATAATTCACCCCTCCACTTT
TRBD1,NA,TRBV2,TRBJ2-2,CASNTGVDTGELFF,TGTGCCAGCAACACAGGGGTCGACACCGGGGAGCTGTTTTTT
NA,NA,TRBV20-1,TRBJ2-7,CSARGYSEQYF,TGCAGTGCCAGGGGCTACTCCGAGCAGTACTTC
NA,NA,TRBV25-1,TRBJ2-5,CASSDSSILETQYF,TGTGCCAGCAGTGATTCCTCTATACTGGAGACCCAGTACTTC
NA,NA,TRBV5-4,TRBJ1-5,CASLAMGAGQPQHF,TGTGCCAGCCTTGCAATGGGGGCCGGTCAGCCCCAGCATTTT
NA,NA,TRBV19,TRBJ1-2,CASTPVVGAYYGYTF,TGTGCCAGTACTCCCGTAGTGGGGGCATACTATGGCTACACCTTC
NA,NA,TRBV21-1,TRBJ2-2,CASSKVSCMDYSGGELFF,TGTGCCAGCAGCAAAGTGTCATGTATGGACTACAGTGGCGGGGAGCTGTTTTTT
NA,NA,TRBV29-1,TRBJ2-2,CSVGSTNTGELFF,TGCAGCGTTGGGTCGACTAACACCGGGGAGCTGTTTTTT
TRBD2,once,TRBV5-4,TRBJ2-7,CASSLDSGRIYEQYF,TGTGCCAGCAGCTTGGATAGCGGGAGGATCTACGAGCAGTACTTC